This passage covers 23 T cell receptor beta chains from one sample sequenced in a study of blood T cells in healthy people across ages (dated by TCRdb to the mid-2010s). Libraries were made using 5' RACE. The sequencer was an Illumina HiSeq 2500. The second PCR ran for about 7 to 11 cycles and used a J-beta primer mix along with a sample-barcoded 5' primer. TCRdb's own reprocessing of the public reads used fastp at Q25 and MiXCR and kept productive beta chains. Identical CDR3 proteins give one entry, which carries the most common genes and DNA. Counted in this sample were about 1.8 million distinct CDR3 sequences; around 50% of them appeared once. The leading ten clones occupy more than 2% of the sample. The sample taken for sequencing was blood. The receptors were gathered from a woman aged 40 to 50 in good health.

The V call is TRBV4-3, the J call TRBJ2-1; D possibly matches TRBD1 or TRBD2 (6 bases each). TRBJ2-7 explains the end of the DNA better; the J call may be wrong. The CDR3 extends over 16 amino acids. CDR1 LGHNA and CDR2 YSLEER come from the germline V gene. CDR3 sequence reads: CASSQRGGPGYNEQYF. The CDR3 DNA reads as TGCGCCAGCAGCCAGAGAGGGGGGCCGGGGTACAATGAGCAGTACTTC.

The chain links TRBV7-6 to TRBJ2-3, with unresolved D. Germline V gene lookup returns CDR1 SGHVS and CDR2 FNYEAQ. CDR3 size: 14 residues. Trimming removed 8 bases at V and 3 bases at J, with 15 bases between. The CDR3 reads CASSAGPLTDTQYF. CDR3 sequence (DNA): TGTGCCAGCTCCGCCGGGCCCCTTACAGATACGCAGTATTTT. Filled out from reference TRBV7-6 and TRBJ2-3, the complete variable domain reads GAGVSQSPRYKVTKRGQDVALRCDPISGHVSLYWYRQALGQGPEFLTYFNYEAQQDKSGLPNDRFSAERPEGSISTLTIQRTEQRDSAMYRCASSAGPLTDTQYFGPGTRLTVL.

This sequence joins TRBV3-1 and TRBJ2-1, with D perhaps matching TRBD1 (6 bases). The CDR3 is made up of 11 amino acids. The germline V gene has CDR1 LGHDT and CDR2 YNNKEL (reference sequence). V lost 4 bases, J lost 10 bases, and 8 bases lay in between. CDR3 bases: TGTGCCAGCAGCCGAGACAGGGAGCAGTTCTTC. This gives the protein CASSRDREQFF.

The rearrangement uses TRBV24-1 and TRBJ2-5; 7 bases are a match to TRBD2. The J call is doubtful: the DNA matches TRBJ2-7 better. From germline, CDR1 is KGHDR and CDR2 SFDVKD. The CDR3 has 14 residues. This CDR3 is CATSDPGGGNEQYF. For the CDR3, the DNA is TGTGCCACCAGTGATCCGGGAGGTGGGAACGAGCAGTACTTC.

A few counts support this clonotype. J is TRBJ2-1 and V is TRBV25-1; maybe TRBD1 (5 bases). The CDR3 loop spans 13 amino acids. Germline CDR1 is MGHDK and CDR2 is SYGVNS. The V end lost 5 bases, the J end lost 8 bases, and 13 bases lay between the germline ends. The CDR3 DNA is TGTGCCAGCAGTCGTGGGTCAGGGTATGAGCAGTTCTTC. Translated: CASSRGSGYEQFF.

This chain joins TRBV25-1 and TRBJ2-1; D is perhaps TRBD2 (7 bases). V lost 8 bases, J lost 8 bases, and 25 bases lay in between. The CDR3 runs 16 residues. The germline CDR1 and CDR2 sequences are MGHDK and SYGVNS. The CDR3 reads CASSRGGGRSMDEQFF. The CDR3 nucleotides read TGTGCCAGCTCTAGGGGGGGGGGCCGCTCAATGGATGAGCAGTTCTTC. Supplemented by reference TRBV25-1 and TRBJ2-1, the full variable domain reads EADIYQTPRYLVIGTGKKITLECSQTMGHDKMYWYQQDPGMELHLIHYSYGVNSTEKGDLSSESTVSRIRTEHFPLTLESARPSHTSQYLCASSRGGGRSMDEQFFGPGTRLTVL.

V gene TRBV4-2 combines with J gene TRBJ1-2; TRBD1 is a possible D gene (5 bases). The CDR3 consists of 15 residues. In germline, CDR1 is LGHNA, CDR2 YNFKEQ. V was clipped by 4 bases and J by 1 base, with 13 bases between them. In nucleotides, the CDR3 is TGTGCCAGCAGCCTCACACGGGACGGTAACTATGGCTACACCTTC. Translation: CASSLTRDGNYGYTF.

This clonotype was picked up a small number of times. The chain carries TRBV7-6 and TRBJ2-3; the match to TRBD2 covers 10 bases. CDR3 size: 15 residues. J was trimmed by 8 bases and V by 1 base; bases with no gene match: 6. CDR1 is SGHVS, CDR2 FNYEAQ, per germline. The CDR3 is CASSLGSGGAGTQYF. The CDR3 nucleotides are TGTGCCAGCAGCTTAGGAAGCGGGGGGGCTGGTACGCAGTATTTT.

The chain is built from TRBV12-3 or TRBV12-4 and TRBJ2-3, with 10 bases identical to TRBD1. The CDR3 sequence is 15 residues long. The J segment lost 6 bases and the V segment lost 1 base, leaving 4 bases of the junction unmatched. The CDR3 DNA reads TGTGCCAGCAGTTTAGGACAGGGGGCAGGCGATACGCAGTATTTT. Amino acids: CASSLGQGAGDTQYF.

V usage is TRBV28 and J usage is TRBJ2-4; 7 bases line up with TRBD2. The V gene end was trimmed by 8 bases and the J gene end by 0 bases; junction bases not matched to a gene: 10. This CDR3 has 16 amino acids. Germline V lookup: CDR1 MDHEN, CDR2 SYDVKM. As DNA, the CDR3 is TGTGCCAGCGCTGGGGGGGATCTTTTAGCCAAAAACATTCAGTACTTC. Translation: CASAGGDLLAKNIQYF.

This clonotype was recorded a few times. The CDR3 loop is CASSEGQAEQYF. The CDR3 DNA reads TGTGCCAGCAGTGAGGGACAGGCCGAGCAGTACTTC. The chain uses TRBV12-3 or TRBV12-4 and TRBJ2-5; 8 bases align to TRBD1. Judging by the DNA end, TRBJ2-7 fits better; the J call may be wrong. The length of the CDR3 is 12 residues.

This clonotype has more than one count but fewer than ten. This rearrangement joins TRBV7-9 to TRBJ2-7; perhaps TRBD1 as D (6 bases). The CDR3 extends over 15 amino acids. Germline CDR1 is SEHNR and CDR2 is FQNEAQ (reference sequence). Trimming removed 1 base at V and 5 bases at J, with 15 bases between. The DNA of the CDR3 is TGTGCCAGCAGCTTAGGGAGACAGGTTGTCCACGAGCAGTACTTC. Its translation is CASSLGRQVVHEQYF.

This chain joins TRBV4-3 and TRBJ2-1, with D unclear. The CDR3 length is 17 residues. The V and J ends lost 0 bases and 3 bases respectively, with 15 bases between them. Per the germline V gene, CDR1 is LGHNA and CDR2 is YSLEER. The DNA of the CDR3 is TGCGCCAGCAGCCAAGATAGAGCTAGTCCCCTCTACAATGAGCAGTTCTTC. Translated, it gives CASSQDRASPLYNEQFF.

The genes are TRBV4-2 and TRBJ1-1; D may be TRBD1 (6 bases). V shed 0 bases and J shed 3 bases, with 14 bases lying between them. The CDR3 loop spans 16 amino acids. From germline, CDR1 is LGHNA and CDR2 YNFKEQ. The CDR3 sequence is CASSQEVGGWDTEAFF. The CDR3 coding sequence is TGTGCCAGCAGCCAAGAAGTGGGGGGCTGGGACACTGAAGCTTTCTTT.

The chain has TRBV20-1 and TRBJ1-2, with 9 bases lining up with TRBD1. Germline CDR1 reads DFQATT; CDR2 reads SNEGSKA (reference sequence). V lost 6 bases, J lost 8 bases, and 10 bases stayed unmatched. The CDR3 totals 13 residues. DNA for the CDR3: TGCAGTGCGCCAGACAGGGGGATAAACGGCTACACCTTC. The encoded protein is CSAPDRGINGYTF.

The chain employs TRBV4-2 and TRBJ2-6; tentative D call: TRBD1 (6 bases). CDR3 length equals 19 residues. V lost 0 bases to trimming and J lost 0 bases, with 15 bases between them. Germline CDR1 reads LGHNA; CDR2 reads YNFKEQ. The CDR3 DNA is TGTGCCAGCAGCCAAGATTTTTTAGGACAGTACTCTGGGGCCAACGTCCTGACTTTC. This gives the protein CASSQDFLGQYSGANVLTF.

In its sample, this clonotype was seen a few times. The genes are TRBV10-2 and TRBJ2-2; tentatively, D is TRBD1 (5 bases). V shed 3 bases and J shed 3 bases, with 5 bases lying between them. The germline gives CDR1 WSHSY, CDR2 SAAADI. This CDR3 is built from 13 residues. CDR3 protein: CASSDRDTGELFF. In nucleotides, the CDR3 is TGCGCCAGCAGTGACAGGGACACCGGGGAGCTGTTTTTT.

The rearrangement uses TRBV7-2 and TRBJ2-7, with 7 nucleotides matching TRBD1. The CDR3 sequence is 14 residues long. Germline loops: CDR1 SGHTA, CDR2 FQGNSA. V lost 5 bases and J lost 3; bases outside the gene matches: 7. The CDR3 DNA sequence: TGTGCCAGCAGCAAACAGGGGAGTGACTACGAGCAGTACTTC. As protein: CASSKQGSDYEQYF.

The rearrangement joins TRBV7-6 to TRBJ2-1; 14 bases line up with TRBD2. The J segment lost 4 bases and the V segment lost 5 bases, leaving 7 bases of the junction unmatched. The CDR3 covers 17 residues. CDR1 and CDR2 (germline): SGHVS, FNYEAQ. The CDR3 loop is CASSERTSGGLYNEQFF. The CDR3, as DNA: TGTGCCAGCAGCGAACGGACTAGCGGGGGGTTGTACAATGAGCAGTTCTTC.

CDR3 nucleotide sequence: TGTGCCAGCAGCGGCACCGGGACTAGCGGGACAGACATTCAGTACTTC. Translated, it gives CASSGTGTSGTDIQYF. This rearrangement joins TRBV5-4 to TRBJ2-4; 13 bases line up with TRBD2. The germline V gene has CDR1 SGHNT and CDR2 YYREEE (reference sequence). The CDR3 runs to 16 residues. The V gene end was trimmed by 4 bases and the J gene end by 8 bases; junction bases not matched to a gene: 9.

This CDR3 is CASSPNPGSDTQYF. CDR3 DNA sequence: TGTGCCAGCAGTCCAAATCCAGGGTCAGATACGCAGTATTTT. The chain couples TRBV28 to TRBJ2-3, with a weak D call TRBD1 (5 bases). The CDR3 runs to 14 residues. V gave up 5 bases and J gave up 4 bases, with 13 bases separating them. CDR1 MDHEN and CDR2 SYDVKM come from the germline V gene.

V is TRBV7-2 and J is TRBJ2-3; TRBD2 is a possible D gene (6 bases). Germline V CDR1 and CDR2: SGHTA, FQGNSA. With 6 bases removed from V and 2 bases from J, the gap between germline ends came to 15 bases. The CDR3 has 15 residues. CDR3 sequence (DNA): TGTGCCAGCAGTTTACGGGGGTCCGTCACAGATACGCAGTATTTT. Amino acids: CASSLRGSVTDTQYF.

The J gene is TRBJ2-3, the V gene TRBV4-3, with TRBD2 as a possible D gene (5 bases). Germline lookup yields CDR1 LGHNA and CDR2 YSLEER. The CDR3 runs 17 residues. The V end lost 3 bases, the J end lost 6 bases, and 22 bases lay between the germline ends. CDR3 bases: TGCGCCAGCAGCCACCACGGTGGCGCGGGCCTCAGGGATACGCAGTATTTT. This codes for CASSHHGGAGLRDTQYF.